Listed below are T cell receptor beta chains from one sample, sequenced in a study of blood T cells in healthy people across ages. TCRdb itself ran the 5' RACE reads through MiXCR, one entry per CDR3 protein. The data show hundreds of thousands of distinct CDR3 sequences, about 34% seen once. Sequencing was performed on blood. These receptors were collected from a young man in good health. Both conserved end residues are part of each CDR3. A D gene is named only where the DNA matches it firmly. Only some rows state a clone size, as once, few, many or a class for expanded clones.

size	D	V	J	CDR3	DNA
-	TRBD1	TRBV6-6	TRBJ1-1	CASSYPTGQGGTEAFF	TGTGCCAGCAGTTATCCTACCGGACAGGGGGGGACTGAAGCTTTCTTT
-	-	TRBV7-2	TRBJ2-7	CASSFLSRTYEQYF	TGTGCCAGCAGCTTCCTTTCCCGTACCTACGAGCAGTACTTC
many	-	TRBV5-1	TRBJ2-5	CASSEDGSPQETQYF	TGCGCCAGCAGCGAGGACGGATCTCCTCAAGAGACCCAGTACTTC
-	-	TRBV24-1	TRBJ2-5	CATGGRGETQYF	TGTGCCACCGGGGGTCGGGGAGAGACCCAGTACTTC
-	-	TRBV13	TRBJ2-1	CASSLDSLNEQFF	TGTGCCAGCAGCTTGGACTCCCTCAATGAGCAGTTCTTC
many	-	TRBV6-2/TRBV6-3	TRBJ2-7	CASSYAAGTAYEQYF	TGTGCCAGCAGTTACGCAGCCGGGACCGCCTACGAGCAGTACTTC
-	TRBD2	TRBV20-1	TRBJ2-7	CSARFPSGGAYEQYF	TGCAGTGCTAGATTCCCTAGCGGGGGGGCCTACGAGCAGTACTTC
-	-	TRBV4-3	TRBJ1-2	CASSPGPGALYGYTF	TGCGCCAGCAGCCCGGGACCGGGGGCTCTCTATGGCTACACCTTC
-	-	TRBV3-1	TRBJ2-7	CASSQDLGGSYEQYF	TGTGCCAGCAGCCAAGATTTAGGGGGTTCCTACGAGCAGTACTTC
few	-	TRBV18	TRBJ2-5	CASSSGPDETQYF	TGTGCCAGCTCATCGGGTCCGGACGAGACCCAGTACTTC
-	-	TRBV7-2	TRBJ2-2	CASSLAQRGELFF	TGTGCCAGCAGCTTAGCCCAGCGGGGGGAGCTGTTTTTT
few	TRBD1	TRBV4-1	TRBJ1-6	CASSQDKMGGQKRSPLHF	TGCGCCAGCAGCCAAGATAAAATGGGGGGACAGAAGAGATCACCCCTCCACTTT
-	-	TRBV24-1	TRBJ2-1	CATSDAFNEQFF	TGTGCCACCAGTGATGCCTTTAATGAGCAGTTCTTC
few	TRBD2	TRBV5-1	TRBJ2-5	CASSLRPSSGGGQETQYF	TGCGCCAGCAGCTTACGACCTTCTAGCGGGGGGGGGCAAGAGACCCAGTACTTC
few	TRBD1	TRBV11-1	TRBJ1-6	CANQTGRGNSPLHF	TGTGCCAACCAGACAGGGAGGGGTAATTCACCCCTCCACTTT
-	TRBD1	TRBV27	TRBJ2-7	CASSLTRTGINEQYF	TGTGCCAGCAGTTTAACCAGGACAGGGATCAACGAGCAGTACTTC
few	-	TRBV7-9	TRBJ2-3	CASSPLGSSQYF	TGTGCCAGCAGCCCACTGGGGAGCTCGCAGTATTTT
few	TRBD1	TRBV20-1	TRBJ1-2	CSARGGQGIRTF	TGCAGTGCTAGGGGGGGACAGGGTATTCGCACCTTC
-	-	TRBV5-1	TRBJ1-2	CASSLDSRGSPYGYTF	TGCGCCAGCAGCTTGGATTCGCGGGGTTCCCCTTACGGCTACACCTTC
few	-	TRBV6-1	TRBJ1-1	CASLGGLTEAFF	TGTGCCAGCCTTGGGGGGTTGACTGAAGCTTTCTTT
-	-	TRBV20-1	TRBJ1-1	CSASPDGNTEASF	TGCAGTGCTAGTCCCGACGGGAACACTGAAGCTTCCTTT
many	-	TRBV29-1	TRBJ1-2	CSGDSEAPANYGYTF	TGCAGCGGTGACTCTGAAGCACCAGCTAACTATGGCTACACCTTC